This TCR beta chain was found in a study of glioma-infiltrating T cells after dendritic cell vaccination. Looking at the study overall: Patients had newly diagnosed or recurrent glioblastoma and received dendritic cell vaccines.

The CDR3 loop spans 15 amino acids. Germline V gene sequence: CDR1 SGHRS, CDR2 YFSETQ. Whole-study findings and limits: Higher pretreatment TIL content predicted longer progression-free time and survival. The cohort had few patients with full blood and tumor sets.

Sample time point: after dendritic cell vaccination, including at tumor progression/relapse. As for this clone: Its antigen remains unknown. One junction end does not reproduce the germline sequence, and a read error may be involved.

Clones were sequenced by immunoSEQ multiplex PCR, and TCRdb holds only the in-frame ones, with some missing. The sample yields 45,000 to 60,000 clones, around 85% seen once. This sequence was found in a human donor with glioblastoma. Sequences were derived from blood, sampled after dendritic cell vaccination. The rearrangement links TRBV5-1 to TRBJ2-5, with 8 positions matching TRBD2. The CDR3 DNA sequence: TGCGCCAGCAGCTTTACTAGCGGCTACCAAGAGATCCAGTACTTC. As protein: CASSFTSGYQEIQYF.